What follows describes a single TCR beta chain. Its antigen remains unknown. The table came from immunoSEQ multiplex PCR; TCRdb's copy has only in-frame clones and leaves some out. The data contain about 45,000 clones, 65% to 85% of them singletons. The entry originates in a study of radiotherapy plus CTLA-4 blockade in lung cancer. Study-level background: Patients showed objective responses in 18% of cases, and disease control was achieved by less than 35%.

Whole-study results and caveats: Tumor-derived TCR clones expanded in blood after radiotherapy plus ipilimumab.

This TCR derives from a human donor with non-small cell lung cancer who had stable disease on radiotherapy plus ipilimumab. The material sequenced was peripheral blood, taken from a patient treated with radiotherapy plus ipilimumab.

The CDR3 spells CASRGLSGYQETQYF. The CDR3, as DNA: TGTGCCAGCAGAGGTCTTAGCGGTTATCAAGAGACCCAGTACTTC. The J gene is TRBJ2-5, the V gene TRBV27; possible D gene TRBD2, 6 bases. The CDR3 has 15 residues. Trimming took 6 bases from V and 2 from J, leaving 16 bases between them. CDR1 is MNHEY and CDR2 is SMNVEV in the germline V gene (reference sequence).